This T cell receptor beta chain emerged from a study of radiotherapy plus CTLA-4 blockade in lung cancer. Germline-derived CDR1 and CDR2 are SNHLY and FYNNEI. The CDR3 extends over 14 amino acids. After removal of 8 bases from V and 0 bases from J, the junction contained 1 base not matched to a gene. The table came from immunoSEQ multiplex PCR; TCRdb's copy has only in-frame clones and leaves some out. Found here are tens of thousands of clones, about 80% of them singletons; the top ten hold 0.65% to 1%. CTLA-4 blockade using ipilimumab, together with focal radiation, was received by patients with chemo-refractory metastatic non-small-cell lung cancer.

The input for sequencing was peripheral blood, taken from a patient treated with radiotherapy plus ipilimumab. J is TRBJ1-5 and V is TRBV2; 10 bases map to TRBD1. The receptor comes from a human donor with non-small cell lung cancer who had stable disease on radiotherapy plus ipilimumab. In DNA form, the CDR3 reads TGTGCCAGCCGGGACAGGGGTAGCAATCAGCCCCAGCATTTT. As protein: CASRDRGSNQPQHF.